The 30 T cell receptor beta chains listed next were all sequenced from one sample in a study of breast tumors, draining lymph nodes, adjacent tissues. Samples came from axillary lymph nodes draining the breast cancer. In TCRdb, the multiplex PCR reads were re-called with MiXCR into one record per CDR3 protein. This table has under 110,000 distinct CDR3 sequences, about 30% appearing once. Sequenced sample: axillary lymph node tissue. Every receptor here comes from a female donor with breast cancer. Some clones in this sample may be carry-over from other donors' samples.

There are many counts of this clonotype. The V call is TRBV4-1, the J call TRBJ2-2; TRBD1 is a possible D gene (5 bases). The CDR3 runs 15 residues. Germline CDR1 is MGHRA and CDR2 is YSYEKL. V lost 3 bases, J lost 1 base, and 9 bases lay in between. For the CDR3, the DNA is TGCGCCAGCAGCCATGGACAAGTGAACACCGGGGAGCTGTTTTTT. Translation: CASSHGQVNTGELFF.

V gene TRBV7-8 combines with J gene TRBJ2-7; 8 bases match TRBD1. Germline CDR1 SGHVS, CDR2 FQNEAQ. CDR3 size: 16 residues. After removal of 2 bases from V and 4 bases from J, the junction contained 10 bases not matched to a gene. The CDR3 sequence: CASSLTRAGGIYEQYF. CDR3 DNA: TGTGCCAGCAGCTTAACGAGGGCAGGGGGCATATACGAGCAGTACTTC.

This chain joins TRBV20-1 and TRBJ1-6; 10 positions agree with TRBD1. This CDR3 spans 16 amino acids. CDR1 is DFQATT and CDR2 is SNEGSKA in the germline V gene (reference sequence). Losses at the gene ends were 6 bases for V and 0 bases for J; bases not matched to a gene: 5. CDR3 amino acids: CSAGTGAFSYNSPLHF. The CDR3 DNA reads TGCAGTGCCGGGACAGGGGCATTCTCCTATAATTCACCCCTCCACTTT.

V is TRBV6-5 and J is TRBJ1-2, with TRBD1 matching over 10 bases. Germline V CDR1 and CDR2: MNHEY, SVGAGI. CDR3 length: 13 amino acids. V trimming: 6 bases; J trimming: 7 bases; junction bases outside the gene matches: 5. The CDR3 DNA reads TGTGCCAGCAGCCCGACAGGGGGCATTGGCTACACCTTC. The encoded protein is CASSPTGGIGYTF.

V usage is TRBV6-2 or TRBV6-3 and J usage is TRBJ1-3; D ambiguous. Looked up from germline, CDR1 is MNHEY and CDR2 is SVGEGT. The CDR3 loop spans 14 amino acids. With 0 bases removed from V and 7 bases from J, the gap between germline ends came to 10 bases. CDR3 bases: TGTGCCAGCAGTTACTCGAGAGGGATTAACACCATATATTTT. It is translated as CASSYSRGINTIYF.

This clonotype was observed many times. The chain couples TRBV6-5 to TRBJ2-2; D may correspond to TRBD1 or TRBD2 (5 bases each). CDR1 is MNHEY and CDR2 is SVGAGI in the germline V gene. The V end lost 6 bases, the J end lost 1 base, and 21 bases lay between the germline ends. This CDR3 comprises 18 residues. The CDR3 bases are TGTGCCAGCAGATCCCTTCCGGGACCCTGGGGGAACACCGGGGAGCTGTTTTTT. Translation: CASRSLPGPWGNTGELFF.

This clonotype was recorded at least ten times. J is TRBJ1-6 and V is TRBV27; no definite D call. The CDR3 has 14 amino acids. V was cut by 5 bases and J by 4 bases, with 9 bases left in between. CDR1 and CDR2 from the germline V gene are MNHEY and SMNVEV (reference sequence). The CDR3: CASSPGRYNSPLHF. The CDR3 bases are TGTGCCAGCAGTCCCGGTCGTTATAATTCACCCCTCCACTTT.

This clonotype was seen repeatedly, ten times or more. J is TRBJ2-1 and V is TRBV7-3; TRBD1 aligns across 9 bases. This CDR3 has 15 amino acids. J lost 4 bases, V lost 5 bases, and 6 bases had no gene match. Germline loops: CDR1 SGHTA, CDR2 FQGTGA. In nucleotides, the CDR3 is TGTGCCAGCAGCCCACGGACAGGGGCGTACAATGAGCAGTTCTTC. Translating it yields CASSPRTGAYNEQFF.

This clonotype showed up many times. This sequence joins TRBV29-1 and TRBJ2-1, with a weak D call TRBD1 (7 bases). Trimming left V 6 bases short and J 15 bases short, with 18 bases between. The CDR3 loop spans 11 amino acids. Per germline, CDR1 SQVTM and CDR2 ANQGSEA. The CDR3 spells CSVRDSPGGFF. The CDR3 DNA follows: TGCAGCGTGCGGGACAGTCCCGGGGGGTTCTTC.

This clonotype was counted many times. V is TRBV10-3 and J is TRBJ2-3; 12 bases align to TRBD2. CDR3 size: 15 residues. Germline V CDR1 and CDR2: ENHRY, SYGVKD. V was clipped by 6 bases and J by 4 bases; unmatched bases: 5. CDR3 coding DNA: TGTGCCATCAGCCGACTAGCGGGAGTGTCAGATACGCAGTATTTT. Residues: CAISRLAGVSDTQYF.

This clonotype was counted ten times or more. The chain combines TRBV20-1 with TRBJ2-7; the D is unclear. CDR1 DFQATT and CDR2 SNEGSKA come from the germline V gene (reference sequence). This CDR3 has 12 residues. V was cut by 6 bases and J by 1 base, with 10 bases left in between. This chain's CDR3 is CSAFTGSYEQYF. DNA of the CDR3: TGCAGTGCATTCACGGGTTCCTACGAGCAGTACTTC.

This clonotype was seen at least ten times. This sequence may be a read error, since a much larger clone differs from it by one base. The genes are TRBV20-1 and TRBJ2-7; D gene unclear. The V end lost 1 base, the J end lost 6 bases, and 16 bases lay between the germline ends. CDR1 and CDR2 from the germline V gene are DFQATT and SNEGSKA (reference sequence). This CDR3 region has 14 residues. CDR3 sequence reads: CSARAGQITSEQYF. The CDR3 bases are TGCAGTGCTAGAGCGGGCCAAATCACCTCCGAGCAGTACTTC.

The V call is TRBV7-2, the J call TRBJ2-7; 13 nucleotides align to TRBD2. The CDR3 has 15 residues. The germline V gene encodes CDR1 SGHTA and CDR2 FQGNSA. The V gene end was trimmed by 5 bases and the J gene end by 2 bases; junction bases not matched to a gene: 3. This CDR3 reads CASSMGLAGPYEQYF. The CDR3 DNA reads as TGTGCCAGCAGCATGGGACTAGCGGGGCCCTACGAGCAGTACTTC.

This clonotype appeared many times. This chain links TRBV15 with TRBJ2-1; TRBD1 might be the D (6 bases). Germline CDR1 LNHNV, CDR2 YYDKDF (reference sequence). The V gene lost 0 bases and the J gene lost 2 bases, with 8 bases spanning the gap. CDR3 size: 15 residues. This CDR3 reads CATSRERTAYNEQFF. The CDR3 DNA is TGTGCCACCAGCAGAGAGCGGACAGCCTACAATGAGCAGTTCTTC.

Concerning this clonotype itself: Possible read error: a much larger clone is one base away. The CDR3 is CANNQPPPLYSNQPQHF. As DNA, the CDR3 is TGTGCCAACAACCAGCCGCCCCCGTTATATAGCAATCAGCCCCAGCATTTT. The genes are TRBV6-7 and TRBJ1-5; D call uncertain. TRBV6-7 is recorded as an ORF, its role being uncertain. The V and J ends lost 10 bases and 0 bases respectively, with 22 bases between them. The CDR3 is made up of 17 amino acids.

This clonotype was detected ten times or more. The chain couples TRBV2 to TRBJ1-4, with D perhaps TRBD1 (5 bases). CDR1 and CDR2 (germline): SNHLY, FYNNEI. V was clipped by 6 bases and J by 2 bases, with 19 bases between them. The CDR3 contains 17 residues. In DNA, the CDR3 is TGTGCCAGCAGCGACCGTCGGGGCGCGGGGACTAATGAAAAACTGTTTTTT. It specifies CASSDRRGAGTNEKLFF. The full variable domain, in which reference TRBV2 and TRBJ1-4 provide the parts outside the CDR3, is EPEVTQTPSHQVTQMGQEVILRCVPISNHLYFYWYRQILGQKVEFLVSFYNNEISEKSEIFDDQFSVERPDGSNFTLKIRSTKLEDSAMYFCASSDRRGAGTNEKLFFGSGTQLSVL.

This clonotype was counted many times. The chain joins TRBV5-1 to TRBJ2-5; either TRBD1 or TRBD2 may fit D (6 bases each). CDR1 and CDR2 (germline): SGHRS, YFSETQ. V was trimmed by 7 bases and J by 2 bases, leaving 12 bases between them. The CDR3 runs 13 residues. The CDR3 here is CASGSGAQETQYF. CDR3 bases: TGCGCCAGCGGCTCGGGGGCTCAAGAGACCCAGTACTTC.

There are many counts of this clonotype. The gene calls are TRBV18 and TRBJ2-5, with D possibly TRBD2 on 5 matching bases. The CDR3 contains 13 residues. Between the trimmed V and J ends, which lost 2 bases and 1 base, there was a span of 5 bases. Germline V CDR1 and CDR2: KGHSH, LQKENI. This CDR3 reads CASSPGLQETQYF. In nucleotides, the CDR3 is TGTGCCAGCTCACCAGGACTCCAAGAGACCCAGTACTTC. Full variable domain (outside the CDR3, taken from reference TRBV18 and TRBJ2-5): NAGVMQNPRHLVRRRGQEARLRCSPMKGHSHVYWYRQLPEEGLKFMVYLQKENIIDESGMPKERFSAEFPKEGPSILRIQQVVRGDSAAYFCASSPGLQETQYFGPGTRLLVL.

In its sample, this clonotype was seen many times. This chain joins TRBV28 and TRBJ2-7; 9 bases agree with TRBD2. CDR3 size: 18 residues. V lost 3 bases, J lost 4 bases, and 16 bases stayed unmatched. CDR1 is MDHEN and CDR2 is SYDVKM in the germline V gene. The CDR3 nucleotides are TGTGCCAGCAGTTTGGGTAAGGCTTTCACTAGCGGGCGGTACGAGCAGTACTTC. This gives the protein CASSLGKAFTSGRYEQYF.

This sequence joins TRBV28 and TRBJ2-4, with a weak D call TRBD1 (7 bases). Deletions cut 7 bases from V and 7 bases from J, with 17 bases between. In germline, CDR1 is MDHEN, CDR2 SYDVKM. The CDR3 sequence is 14 residues long. The CDR3 region is CASNERQGGNIQYF. CDR3 bases: TGTGCCAGCAATGAAAGACAGGGAGGCAACATTCAGTACTTC.

The rearrangement links TRBV3-1 to TRBJ2-4; 11 nucleotides match TRBD2. This CDR3 has 18 amino acids. Losses at the gene ends were 1 base for V and 0 bases for J; bases not matched to a gene: 5. Germline CDR1 LGHDT, CDR2 YNNKEL (reference sequence). CDR3 in amino acids: CASSQGASGGIAKNIQYF. CDR3 DNA: TGTGCCAGCAGCCAAGGCGCTAGCGGGGGGATAGCCAAAAACATTCAGTACTTC. Complete variable domain (other parts from reference TRBV3-1 and TRBJ2-4): DTAVSQTPKYLVTQMGNDKSIKCEQNLGHDTMYWYKQDSKKFLKIMFSYNNKELIINETVPNRFSPKSPDKAHLNLHINSLELGDSAVYFCASSQGASGGIAKNIQYFGAGTRLSVL.

This clonotype showed up many times. This sequence may be a read error, since a much larger clone differs from it by one base. The rearrangement links TRBV3-1 to TRBJ1-5; no clear D gene. The CDR3 consists of 12 residues. Germline V lookup: CDR1 LGHDT, CDR2 YNNKEL (reference sequence). V lost 0 bases and J 3 bases, leaving 0 bases between the germline ends. The DNA for the CDR3 is TGTGCCAGCAGCCAAGACAATCAGCCCCAGCATTTT. Residues: CASSQDNQPQHF.

There are many counts of this clonotype. This sequence joins TRBV3-1 and TRBJ1-2; 7 bases agree with TRBD1. This CDR3 region has 16 residues. Germline loops: CDR1 LGHDT, CDR2 YNNKEL (reference sequence). After removal of 1 base from V and 1 base from J, the junction contained 6 bases not matched to a gene. CDR3 DNA sequence: TGTGCCAGCAGCCAAGCCGGGACAGTTCTTAACTATGGCTACACCTTC. Translating it yields CASSQAGTVLNYGYTF.

The chain recombines TRBV7-9 with TRBJ2-7, with D unclear. Per the germline V gene, CDR1 is SEHNR and CDR2 is FQNEAQ (reference sequence). The CDR3 extends over 13 amino acids. V lost 2 bases to trimming and J lost 9 bases, with 14 bases between them. The CDR3, as DNA: TGTGCCAGCAGCTTATCGTCCGGCGACTGGCAGTACTTC. This codes for CASSLSSGDWQYF.

The rearrangement joins TRBV6-5 to TRBJ1-1; D call uncertain. The germline V and J ends were trimmed by 5 bases and 4 bases, with 5 bases remaining between them. CDR3 length equals 11 residues. Germline loops: CDR1 MNHEY, CDR2 SVGAGI. The CDR3 DNA reads TGTGCCAGCAGTATGGGCACTGAAGCTTTCTTT. The encoded protein is CASSMGTEAFF.

The V gene is TRBV5-1, the J gene TRBJ1-1, with 8 nucleotides matching TRBD1. Looked up from germline, CDR1 is SGHRS and CDR2 is YFSETQ. The CDR3 consists of 16 residues. The V gene end was trimmed by 4 bases and the J gene end by 6 bases; junction bases not matched to a gene: 14. The CDR3 here is CASSPATGTGFSEAFF. The CDR3 DNA is TGCGCCAGCAGCCCCGCCACCGGGACAGGATTTTCTGAAGCTTTCTTT.

This clonotype showed up many times. This chain links TRBV20-1 with TRBJ2-3; D may be TRBD2 (6 bases). This CDR3 contains 14 residues. V was trimmed by 6 bases and J by 5 bases, leaving 18 bases between them. Germline V gene sequence: CDR1 DFQATT, CDR2 SNEGSKA (reference sequence). The CDR3 region is CSASIGGTGDTQYF. DNA for the CDR3: TGCAGTGCCTCCATTGGGGGGACGGGAGATACGCAGTATTTT.

This clonotype is deemed medium-sized. The chain joins TRBV19 to TRBJ1-6, with a tentative D call TRBD1 (5 bases). V lost 3 bases and J lost 11, with 11 bases in between. This CDR3 is 13 amino acids long. Germline lookup yields CDR1 LNHDA and CDR2 SQIVND (reference sequence). In nucleotides, the CDR3 is TGTGCCAGTAGTATGCAGGGTAGTGCACCCCTCCACTTT. Protein sequence: CASSMQGSAPLHF.

This clonotype came up many times. The chain is built from TRBV28 and TRBJ2-1; TRBD2 matches 8 bases. Germline V gives CDR1 MDHEN, CDR2 SYDVKM. With V trimmed by 2 bases and J by 7 bases, 16 bases remained unmatched. CDR3 size: 18 residues. For the CDR3, the DNA is TGTGCCAGCAGTTTAGCCACCCCCCAGCGGGAGAAGGAGAATGAGCAGTTCTTC. This translates into CASSLATPQREKENEQFF.

For this clonotype: A junction end diverges from the germline sequence, so it may reflect a read error. The V gene is TRBV20-1, the J gene TRBJ2-7, with TRBD1 matching over 7 bases. The germline V gene has CDR1 DFQATT and CDR2 SNEGSKA (reference sequence). This CDR3 is built from 14 residues. For the CDR3, the DNA is TGCAGTGCTAGAGAGGAACAGGGGACGTCCGAGCGGTACTTC. Translated: CSAREEQGTSERYF.